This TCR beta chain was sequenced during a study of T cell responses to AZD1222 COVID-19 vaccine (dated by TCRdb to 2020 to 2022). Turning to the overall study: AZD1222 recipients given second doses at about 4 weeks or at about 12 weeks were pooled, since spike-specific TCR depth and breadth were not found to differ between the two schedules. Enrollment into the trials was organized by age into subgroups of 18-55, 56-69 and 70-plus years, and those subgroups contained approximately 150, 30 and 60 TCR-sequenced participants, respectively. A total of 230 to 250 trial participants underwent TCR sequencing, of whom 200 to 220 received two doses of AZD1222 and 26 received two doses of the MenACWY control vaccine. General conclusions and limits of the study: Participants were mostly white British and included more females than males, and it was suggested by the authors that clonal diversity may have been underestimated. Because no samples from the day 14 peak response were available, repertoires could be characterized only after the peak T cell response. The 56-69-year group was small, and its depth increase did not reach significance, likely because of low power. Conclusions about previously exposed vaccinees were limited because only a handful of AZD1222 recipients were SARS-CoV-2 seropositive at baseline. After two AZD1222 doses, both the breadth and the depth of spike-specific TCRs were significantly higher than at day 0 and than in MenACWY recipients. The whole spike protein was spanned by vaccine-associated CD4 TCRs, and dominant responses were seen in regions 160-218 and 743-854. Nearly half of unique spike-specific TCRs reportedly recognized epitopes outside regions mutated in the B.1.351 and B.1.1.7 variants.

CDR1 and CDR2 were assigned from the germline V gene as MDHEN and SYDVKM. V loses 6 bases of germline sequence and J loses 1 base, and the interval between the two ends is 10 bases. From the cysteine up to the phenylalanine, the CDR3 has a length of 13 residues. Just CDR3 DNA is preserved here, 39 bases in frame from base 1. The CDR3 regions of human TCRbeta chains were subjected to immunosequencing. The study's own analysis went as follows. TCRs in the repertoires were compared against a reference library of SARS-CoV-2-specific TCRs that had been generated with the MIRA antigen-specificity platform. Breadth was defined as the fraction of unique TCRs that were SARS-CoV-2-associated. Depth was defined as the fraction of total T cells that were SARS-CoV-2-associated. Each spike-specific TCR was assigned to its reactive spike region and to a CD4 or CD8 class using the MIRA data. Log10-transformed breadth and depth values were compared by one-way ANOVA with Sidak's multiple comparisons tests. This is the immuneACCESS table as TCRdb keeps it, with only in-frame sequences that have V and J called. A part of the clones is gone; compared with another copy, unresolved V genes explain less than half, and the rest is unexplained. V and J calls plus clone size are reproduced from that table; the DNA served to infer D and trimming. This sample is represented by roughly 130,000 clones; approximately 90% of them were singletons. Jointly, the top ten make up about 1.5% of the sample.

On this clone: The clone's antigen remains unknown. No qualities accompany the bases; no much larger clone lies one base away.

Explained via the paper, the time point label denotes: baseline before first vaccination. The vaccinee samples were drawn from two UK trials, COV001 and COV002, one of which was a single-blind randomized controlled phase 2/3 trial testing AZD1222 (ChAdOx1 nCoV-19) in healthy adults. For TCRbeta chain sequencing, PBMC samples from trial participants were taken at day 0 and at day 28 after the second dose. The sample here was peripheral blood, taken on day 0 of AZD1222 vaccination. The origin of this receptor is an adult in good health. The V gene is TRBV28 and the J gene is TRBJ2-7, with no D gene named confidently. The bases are TGTGCCAGCAGCCTTCACGGATCCTACGAGCAGTACTTC. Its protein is CASSLHGSYEQYF. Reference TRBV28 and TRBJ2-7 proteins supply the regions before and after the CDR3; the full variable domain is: DVKVTQSSRYLVKRTGEKVFLECVQDMDHENMFWYRQDPGLGLRLIYFSYDVKMKEKGDIPEGYSVSREKKERFSLILESASTNQTSMYLCASSLHGSYEQYFGPGTRLTVT.